The T cell receptor beta chain under discussion was sequenced for a study of shared clonotypes between healthy human individuals. Study details: Each donor's CD4 naive and CD4 memory cells filled three plates apiece, CD8 naive two, and CD8 memory one.

As concerns this clone: Its cognate antigen is unknown.

Germline CDR1 is SGHDN and CDR2 is FVKESK. The V end was cut by 1 base, the J end by 0 bases, with 9 bases between. This CDR3 comprises 16 residues. Profiled with immunoSEQ multiplex PCR; TCRdb holds only in-frame clones, not every one. The table has about a million clones, more than 75% seen once; the top ten hold around 1.5%. Study findings and constraints: The represented genetic and exposure-history diversity was limited by the small number of donors.

Recent acute infections and vaccinations were absent in the healthy HIV-negative adult donors. Splitting the CD4+ cells yielded a CD45RA+ naive subset and a CD45RA-negative memory subset. The clonotype originates from a man younger than 30 in good health. The chain recombines TRBV14 with TRBJ2-2; TRBD2 might be the D (5 bases). Material for sequencing was memory CD4+ T cells sorted from blood. The subset was: CD45RA-negative fraction. DNA for the CDR3: TGTGCCAGCAGCCAAGTGCGGGCGTCGAACACCGGGGAGCTGTTTTTT. It codes for CASSQVRASNTGELFF. Using reference TRBV14 and TRBJ2-2 for the parts outside the CDR3, the full variable domain is EAGVTQFPSHSVIEKGQTVTLRCDPISGHDNLYWYRRVMGKEIKFLLHFVKESKQDESGMPNNRFLAERTGGTYSTLKVQPAELEDSGVYFCASSQVRASNTGELFFGEGSRLTVL.